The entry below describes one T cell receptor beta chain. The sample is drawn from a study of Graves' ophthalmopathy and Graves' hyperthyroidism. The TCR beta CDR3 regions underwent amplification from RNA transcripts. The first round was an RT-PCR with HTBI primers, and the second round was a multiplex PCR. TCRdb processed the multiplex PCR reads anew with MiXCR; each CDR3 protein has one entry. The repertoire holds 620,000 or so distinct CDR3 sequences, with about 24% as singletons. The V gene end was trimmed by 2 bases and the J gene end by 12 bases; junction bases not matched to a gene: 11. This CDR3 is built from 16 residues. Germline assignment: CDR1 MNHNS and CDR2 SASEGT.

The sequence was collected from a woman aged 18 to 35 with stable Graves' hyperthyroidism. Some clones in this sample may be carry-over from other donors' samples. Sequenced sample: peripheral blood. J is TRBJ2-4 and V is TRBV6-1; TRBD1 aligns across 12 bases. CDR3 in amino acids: CASSERDRGRGFDQYF. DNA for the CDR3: TGTGCCAGCAGTGAACGGGACAGGGGGCGCGGGTTCGATCAGTACTTC.